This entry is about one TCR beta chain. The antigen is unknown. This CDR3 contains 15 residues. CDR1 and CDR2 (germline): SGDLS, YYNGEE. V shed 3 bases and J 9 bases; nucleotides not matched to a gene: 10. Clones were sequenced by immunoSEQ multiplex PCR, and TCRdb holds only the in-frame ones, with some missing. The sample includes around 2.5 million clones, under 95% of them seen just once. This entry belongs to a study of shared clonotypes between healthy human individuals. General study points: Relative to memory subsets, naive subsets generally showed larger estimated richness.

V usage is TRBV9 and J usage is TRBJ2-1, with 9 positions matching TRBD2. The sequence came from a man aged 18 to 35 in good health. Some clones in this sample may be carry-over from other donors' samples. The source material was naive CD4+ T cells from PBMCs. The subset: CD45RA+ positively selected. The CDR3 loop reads CASSEPWTSEVEQFF. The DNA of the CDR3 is TGTGCCAGCAGCGAGCCCTGGACTAGCGAAGTTGAGCAGTTCTTC.